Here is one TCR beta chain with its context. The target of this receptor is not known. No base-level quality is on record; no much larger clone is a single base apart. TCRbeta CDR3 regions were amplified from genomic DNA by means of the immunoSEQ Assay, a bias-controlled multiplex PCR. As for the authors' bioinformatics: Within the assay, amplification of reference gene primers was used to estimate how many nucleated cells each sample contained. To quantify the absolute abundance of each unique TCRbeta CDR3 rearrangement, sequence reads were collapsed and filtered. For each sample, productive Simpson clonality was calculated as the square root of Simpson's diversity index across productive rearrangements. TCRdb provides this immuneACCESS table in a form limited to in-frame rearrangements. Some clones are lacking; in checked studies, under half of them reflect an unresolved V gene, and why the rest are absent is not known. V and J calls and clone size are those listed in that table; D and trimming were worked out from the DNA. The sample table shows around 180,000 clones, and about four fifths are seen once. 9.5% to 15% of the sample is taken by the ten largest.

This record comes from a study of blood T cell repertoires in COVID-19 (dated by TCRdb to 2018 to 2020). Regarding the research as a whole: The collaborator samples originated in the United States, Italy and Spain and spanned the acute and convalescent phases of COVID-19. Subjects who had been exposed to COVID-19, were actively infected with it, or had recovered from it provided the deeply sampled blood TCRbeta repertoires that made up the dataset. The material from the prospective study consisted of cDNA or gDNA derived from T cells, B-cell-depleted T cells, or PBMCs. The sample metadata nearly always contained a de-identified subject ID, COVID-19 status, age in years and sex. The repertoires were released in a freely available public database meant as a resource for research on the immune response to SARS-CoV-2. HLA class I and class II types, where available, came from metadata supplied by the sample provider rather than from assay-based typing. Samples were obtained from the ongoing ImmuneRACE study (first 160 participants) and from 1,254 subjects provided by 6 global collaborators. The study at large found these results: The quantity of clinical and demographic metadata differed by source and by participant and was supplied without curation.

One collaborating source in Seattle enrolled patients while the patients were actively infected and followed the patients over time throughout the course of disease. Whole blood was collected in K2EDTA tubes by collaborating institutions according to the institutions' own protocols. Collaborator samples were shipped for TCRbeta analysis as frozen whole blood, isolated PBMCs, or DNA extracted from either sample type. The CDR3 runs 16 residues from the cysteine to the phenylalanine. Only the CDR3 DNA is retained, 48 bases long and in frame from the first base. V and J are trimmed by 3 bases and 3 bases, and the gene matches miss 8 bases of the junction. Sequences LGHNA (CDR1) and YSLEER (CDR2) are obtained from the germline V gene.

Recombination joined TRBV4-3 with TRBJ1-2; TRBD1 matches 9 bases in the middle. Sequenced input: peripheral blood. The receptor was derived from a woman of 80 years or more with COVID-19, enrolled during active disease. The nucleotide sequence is TGCGCCAGCAGCCAGGGACAGGGAAATTATCACTATGGCTACACCTTC. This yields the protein CASSQGQGNYHYGYTF.